The 24 T cell receptor beta chains below come from one sample, sequenced in a study of response to subunit inactivated influenza vaccine. TCRdb re-called the RT-PCR reads with MiXCR, one entry per CDR3 protein. The table includes about 570,000 distinct CDR3 sequences, over 9% detected once. This sample was shared with a second study, whose subject was T cells expressing NK-cell markers. According to that study: TCR beta cDNA was generated via 5'RACE template switching incorporating UMIs.

This specimen consisted of PBMCs from blood, obtained on the day of vaccination. The receptors were sampled from a man aged 50 to 60 who received an inactivated influenza vaccine.

This clonotype was picked up a small number of times. V is TRBV20-1 and J is TRBJ2-3; D unclear. Germline assignment: CDR1 DFQATT and CDR2 SNEGSKA (reference sequence). This CDR3 has 11 residues. V dropped 2 bases and J dropped 5 bases, with 5 bases sitting between them. Written as DNA, the CDR3 is TGCAGTGCTAGACCCGGAGATACGCAGTATTTT. Translation: CSARPGDTQYF.

This clonotype turned up a few times. The V gene is TRBV7-2, the J gene TRBJ1-1, with D tentatively TRBD1 (6 bases). The ends were cut back, 5 bases at V and 4 bases at J, with 17 bases in the middle. CDR3 size: 15 residues. Germline CDR1 reads SGHTA; CDR2 reads FQGNSA. CDR3 bases: TGTGCCAGCAGCCCCCGGGGGGCCGGGGGCACTGAAGCTTTCTTT. This translates into CASSPRGAGGTEAFF. Filled out from reference TRBV7-2 and TRBJ1-1, the complete variable domain reads GAGVSQSPSNKVTEKGKDVELRCDPISGHTALYWYRQSLGQGLEFLIYFQGNSAPDKSGLPSDRFSAERTGGSVSTLTIQRTQQEDSAVYLCASSPRGAGGTEAFFGQGTRLTVV.

The V gene is TRBV20-1, the J gene TRBJ2-4; possibly TRBD2 for D (5 bases). The CDR3 has 12 amino acids. Germline CDR1 is DFQATT and CDR2 is SNEGSKA (reference sequence). Trimming took off 3 bases at V and 15 bases at J, with 18 bases between the two ends. The CDR3 reads CSARTAERVTYF. In DNA form, the CDR3 reads TGCAGTGCTAGGACTGCCGAGAGGGTGACGTACTTC.

This clonotype was picked up many times. The chain has TRBV4-2 and TRBJ2-2; D ambiguous. Germline CDR1 LGHNA, CDR2 YNFKEQ. The V end was cut by 2 bases, the J end by 0 bases, with 10 bases between. This CDR3 spans 16 amino acids. Here the CDR3 DNA reads TGTGCCAGCAGCCAACTGGGCCGCGCGAACACCGGGGAGCTGTTTTTT. The encoded protein is CASSQLGRANTGELFF.

The chain uses TRBV20-1 and TRBJ2-1; TRBD2 matches at 11 bases. J was trimmed by 6 bases and V by 5 bases; bases with no gene match: 12. The CDR3 is made up of 16 amino acids. CDR1 DFQATT and CDR2 SNEGSKA come from the germline V gene (reference sequence). CDR3 nucleotides: TGCAGTGCTCCCGGGACTAGCGGAGGTTTGGGCAATGAGCAGTTCTTC. Protein sequence: CSAPGTSGGLGNEQFF.

The J gene is TRBJ2-5, the V gene TRBV12-3 or TRBV12-4; a weak D match, TRBD2 (6 bases). The length of the CDR3 is 14 residues. V was shortened by 3 bases and J by 5 bases, with 13 bases between the two germline ends. CDR3 in amino acids: CASSFGGAQETQYF. The CDR3 bases are TGTGCCAGCAGTTTTGGAGGGGCCCAGGAGACCCAGTACTTC.

This clonotype came up many times. The chain joins TRBV5-1 to TRBJ1-5; 10 nucleotides align to TRBD1. The CDR3 extends over 19 amino acids. The trim removed 2 bases at V and 4 bases at J, leaving 15 bases unmatched. Germline V gene lookup returns CDR1 SGHRS and CDR2 YFSETQ. CDR3 coding DNA: TGCGCCAGCAGCTTAACCCCCGGGACAGGGGTTTTTATGAATCAGCCCCAGCATTTT. Its translation is CASSLTPGTGVFMNQPQHF.

The V call is TRBV6-1, the J call TRBJ2-1, with D possibly being TRBD1 (5 bases). Germline V gene data show CDR1 as MNHNS and CDR2 as SASEGT. Trimming shortened V by 7 bases and J by 3 bases, and 13 bases separated the two germline ends. The CDR3 runs 14 residues. CDR3 DNA sequence: TGTGCCAGCACCCCCGCCAGGGTCTACAATGAGCAGTTCTTC. It encodes CASTPARVYNEQFF.

In its sample, this clonotype was seen a few times. This rearrangement joins TRBV2 to TRBJ2-2, with D possibly being TRBD1 (5 bases). This CDR3 has 16 residues. Germline-derived CDR1 and CDR2 are SNHLY and FYNNEI. V was shortened by 5 bases and J by 0 bases, with 13 bases between the two germline ends. The CDR3 sequence: CASSQITRANTGELFF. DNA of the CDR3: TGTGCCAGCAGTCAAATTACCAGGGCGAACACCGGGGAGCTGTTTTTT.

The chain joins TRBV14 to TRBJ2-5, with 11 bases fitting TRBD2. Losses at the gene ends were 4 bases for V and 5 bases for J; bases not matched to a gene: 9. The CDR3 runs 16 residues. CDR1 SGHDN and CDR2 FVKESK come from the germline V gene. Here the CDR3 DNA reads TGTGCCAGCAGCCCCCTAGCGGGGGGTGGTAAGGAGACCCAGTACTTC. It yields the protein CASSPLAGGGKETQYF.

The chain links TRBV5-1 to TRBJ2-7, with 8 bases lining up with TRBD1. This CDR3 region has 18 residues. From germline, CDR1 is SGHRS and CDR2 YFSETQ. V was clipped by 0 bases and J by 0 bases; unmatched bases: 11. The DNA for the CDR3 is TGCGCCAGCAGCTTGGCCCCCCCCGGACAGGGTAACTCCTACGAGCAGTACTTC. This codes for CASSLAPPGQGNSYEQYF.

This clonotype occurred a few times. The V call is TRBV27, the J call TRBJ2-7; D is perhaps TRBD1 (5 bases). Germline V gene data show CDR1 as MNHEY and CDR2 as SMNVEV (reference sequence). Trimming shortened V by 2 bases and J by 6 bases, and 14 bases separated the two germline ends. The CDR3 extends over 14 amino acids. The CDR3 coding sequence is TGTGCCAGCAGTTTAGGGTCCCTGGGGCTCGAGCAGTACTTC. This codes for CASSLGSLGLEQYF.

The chain is built from TRBV5-1 and TRBJ1-4; D is unclear. From germline, CDR1 is SGHRS and CDR2 YFSETQ. The V and J ends lost 1 base and 7 bases respectively, with 11 bases between them. The CDR3 spans 14 residues. CDR3 bases: TGCGCCAGCAGCTTGTGGCCTGGGCTTGAAAAACTGTTTTTT. Translating gives CASSLWPGLEKLFF.

The chain employs TRBV7-2 and TRBJ1-1; 7 nucleotides line up with TRBD1. Germline CDR1 is SGHTA and CDR2 is FQGNSA. The CDR3 sequence is 13 residues long. V lost 3 bases to trimming and J lost 6 bases; unmatched junction nucleotides: 4. The DNA for the CDR3 is TGTGCCAGCAGCTTCTACAGGGGAGCTGAAGCTTTCTTT. Protein: CASSFYRGAEAFF.

This clonotype was detected a few times. CDR3 in amino acids: CSVAKARVTSYNEQFF. In DNA, the CDR3 is TGCAGCGTCGCTAAGGCGCGGGTAACCTCCTACAATGAGCAGTTCTTC. The chain combines TRBV29-1 with TRBJ2-1; TRBD2 is a possible D gene (5 bases). Trimming removed 6 bases from V and 0 bases from J, with 18 bases in between. The CDR3 runs 16 residues. Germline lookup yields CDR1 SQVTM and CDR2 ANQGSEA.

V is TRBV3-1 and J is TRBJ2-1, with 8 bases matching TRBD2. The V and J ends lost 1 base and 4 bases, in that order; junction bases with no gene match: 3. This CDR3 has 15 residues. Germline V gene data show CDR1 as LGHDT and CDR2 as YNNKEL (reference sequence). The CDR3 DNA reads as TGTGCCAGCAGCCAAGCACTAGCGGCTTACAATGAGCAGTTCTTC. Translation gives CASSQALAAYNEQFF.

This sequence joins TRBV6-1 and TRBJ2-7; D is ambiguous. V lost 4 bases to trimming and J lost 1 base, with 14 bases between them. The V gene's germline CDR1 is MNHNS and CDR2 SASEGT. This CDR3 is 15 amino acids long. The CDR3 coding sequence is TGTGCCAGCAGTGGGCCGGAACACTCGTCCTACGAGCAGTACTTC. It translates to CASSGPEHSSYEQYF.

This clonotype was seen more than once but under ten times. J is TRBJ2-7 and V is TRBV5-1, with D hard to call. The V and J ends lost 0 bases and 7 bases respectively, with 11 bases between them. Germline lookup yields CDR1 SGHRS and CDR2 YFSETQ. The CDR3 is made up of 13 amino acids. The CDR3 sequence is CASSLELTTEQYF. The DNA of the CDR3 is TGCGCCAGCAGCTTGGAACTCACTACGGAGCAGTACTTC.

This clonotype has a handful of counts. The chain recombines TRBV3-1 with TRBJ2-2; 7 positions agree with TRBD1. The CDR3 contains 15 residues. The junction had 9 bases not matched to a gene; V was cut back by 4 bases and J by 7 bases. Looked up from germline, CDR1 is LGHDT and CDR2 is YNNKEL (reference sequence). As DNA, the CDR3 is TGTGCCAGCAGCCCCTCTGGGACAGTCCACGGGGAGCTGTTTTTT. Its translation is CASSPSGTVHGELFF.

V gene TRBV7-9 combines with J gene TRBJ2-1; D may be TRBD1 (5 bases). In germline, CDR1 is SEHNR, CDR2 FQNEAQ (reference sequence). The CDR3 extends over 11 amino acids. V lost 2 bases and J 13 bases, leaving 9 bases between the germline ends. The CDR3 region is CASSLYGAQFF. The CDR3 bases are TGTGCCAGCAGCTTATATGGGGCCCAGTTCTTC.

This clonotype was counted only a few times. V is TRBV15 and J is TRBJ1-6; D uncertain. Trimming left V 1 base short and J 7 bases short, with 11 bases between. The CDR3 has 15 residues. Per germline, CDR1 LNHNV and CDR2 YYDKDF (reference sequence). In DNA form, the CDR3 reads TGTGCCACCAGCAGAGGTCCCAAATTGAATTCACCCCTCCACTTT. This translates into CATSRGPKLNSPLHF. The full variable domain, in which reference TRBV15 and TRBJ1-6 provide the parts outside the CDR3, is DAMVIQNPRYQVTQFGKPVTLSCSQTLNHNVMYWYQQKSSQAPKLLFHYYDKDFNNEADTPDNFQSRRPNTSFCFLDIRSPGLGDTAMYLCATSRGPKLNSPLHFGNGTRLTVT.

This clonotype was detected a few times. Because the CDR3's place on the DNA is in doubt, the DNA is left out and the CDR3 is given as listed by TCRdb. The chain links TRBV7-3 to TRBJ2-5; TRBD1 is the table's D call and was not checked against the DNA. The germline V gene has CDR1 SGHTA and CDR2 FQGTGA. The CDR3 has 18 amino acids, counting both end residues. The CDR3 reads CASSLTSGRGERWETQYF.

The chain uses TRBV20-1 and TRBJ2-7; either TRBD1 or TRBD2 may fit D (5 bases each). The germline V gene has CDR1 DFQATT and CDR2 SNEGSKA (reference sequence). V dropped 6 bases and J dropped 2 bases, with 17 bases sitting between them. The length of the CDR3 is 14 residues. The CDR3 spells CSAAGTSGTYEQYF. The CDR3 region has the DNA TGCAGTGCAGCCGGGACCTCGGGTACCTACGAGCAGTACTTC.

This clonotype was observed a handful of times. The genes are TRBV20-1 and TRBJ1-5; tentative D call: TRBD1 (5 bases). Trimming removed 3 bases from V and 4 bases from J, with 13 bases in between. This CDR3 has 14 residues. Germline V lookup: CDR1 DFQATT, CDR2 SNEGSKA (reference sequence). In DNA, the CDR3 is TGCAGTGCTAGTTACCAGGGAAGGAATCAGCCCCAGCATTTT. Residues: CSASYQGRNQPQHF.